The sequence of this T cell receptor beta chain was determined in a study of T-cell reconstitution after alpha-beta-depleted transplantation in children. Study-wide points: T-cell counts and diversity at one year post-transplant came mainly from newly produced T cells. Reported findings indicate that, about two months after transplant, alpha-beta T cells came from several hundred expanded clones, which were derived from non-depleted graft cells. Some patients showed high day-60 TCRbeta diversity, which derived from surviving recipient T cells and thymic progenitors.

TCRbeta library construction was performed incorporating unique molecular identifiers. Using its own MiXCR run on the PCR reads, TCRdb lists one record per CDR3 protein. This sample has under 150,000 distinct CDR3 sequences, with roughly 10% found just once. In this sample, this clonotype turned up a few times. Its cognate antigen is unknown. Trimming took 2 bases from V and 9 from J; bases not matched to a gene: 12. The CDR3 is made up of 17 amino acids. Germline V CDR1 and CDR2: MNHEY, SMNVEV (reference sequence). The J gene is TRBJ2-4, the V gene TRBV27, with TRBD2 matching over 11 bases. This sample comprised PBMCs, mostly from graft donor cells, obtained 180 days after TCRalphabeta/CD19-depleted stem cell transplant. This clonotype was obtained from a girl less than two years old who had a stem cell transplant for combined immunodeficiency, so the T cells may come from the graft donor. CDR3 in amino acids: CASSLVNLAGGPSIQYF. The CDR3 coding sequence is TGTGCCAGCAGTTTAGTGAACCTAGCGGGGGGCCCAAGCATTCAGTACTTC.